This T cell receptor (beta chain) was recorded in a study of T cell responses to AZD1222 COVID-19 vaccine. Broader study findings: Spike-specific TCR breadth and depth both grew after two AZD1222 doses. Repertoire sampling happened only post peak T cell response. Clonal diversity may have been underestimated, and the donors were mostly white British, with more females than males.

J was trimmed by 10 bases and V by 2 bases; bases with no gene match: 8. The CDR3 consists of 17 residues. The germline gives CDR1 MNHEY, CDR2 SVGEGT. Clones were read by immunoSEQ multiplex PCR, and TCRdb kept only the in-frame ones, dropping some. Among approximately 43,000 clones, approximately 88% were seen once, and the ten largest hold more than 20%. As regards this clone: Its cognate antigen is unknown.

Combined were second doses at about 4 or about 12 weeks. This chain joins TRBV6-2 or TRBV6-3 and TRBJ2-1; 16 bases agree with TRBD2. This TCR was recovered from an adult who received the AZD1222 COVID-19 vaccine. This specimen consisted of peripheral blood, obtained 28 days after the second AZD1222 dose. In nucleotides, the CDR3 is TGTGCCAGCAGTTACCGGCTTGGGACTAGCGGGGGGGAAGAGCAGTTCTTC. Amino acids: CASSYRLGTSGGEEQFF.